This paragraph covers one T cell receptor beta chain sequence. Its specificity is unknown. Prepared TCR beta cDNA libraries contained unique molecular identifiers. From the PCR reads, TCRdb called clonotypes with MiXCR, one entry per CDR3 protein. The table has hundreds of thousands of distinct CDR3 sequences, roughly 50% seen once. V lost 3 bases, J lost 0 bases, and 3 bases lay in between. This CDR3 has 14 amino acids. Germline CDR1 LGHDT, CDR2 YNNKEL (reference sequence). The sample is drawn from a study of post-analysis software for immune sequencing data. Study as a whole: Both relapsing-remitting and secondary progressive multiple sclerosis featured among the disease courses, as did progressive-relapsing multiple sclerosis. The study, taken as a whole, reports: Patients carried roughly five TRBV segments more frequently than controls did, and TRBV5-6, TRBV5-1 and TRBV20-1 were among them. People with multiple sclerosis had a significantly lower normalized Chao1 diversity than controls did.

Sequencing was done on a sample of blood. The sequence was obtained from a girl aged 5-17 years with multiple sclerosis. The V call is TRBV3-1, the J call TRBJ2-6; D not resolved. The CDR3, as DNA: TGTGCCAGCAGCCACGTCTCTGGGGCCAACGTCCTGACTTTC. Translation: CASSHVSGANVLTF.